The rows below give T cell receptor beta chains drawn from one sample of a study of OX40 agonist ivuxolimab in advanced cancers. Clones were sequenced by immunoSEQ multiplex PCR, and TCRdb holds only the in-frame ones, with some missing. The sample yields roughly 65,000 clones, roughly 80% seen once. The sequenced sample was CD4+ or CD8+ T cells sorted from blood, obtained in a trial of the OX40 agonist ivuxolimab. These receptor sequences come from an adult with an advanced solid tumor such as melanoma, head and neck, liver or kidney cancer. Both conserved end residues are part of each CDR3. A D gene is named only where the DNA matches it firmly. Clone size is stated in some rows and not others, as once, few, many or a class when expanded.

abundance: .
d_gene: .
v_gene: TRBV28
j_gene: TRBJ1-1
CDR3nt: TGTGCCAGCAGTTTCGTGGGTTCCGAAGCTTTCTTT
CDR3aa: CASSFVGSEAFF

abundance: .
d_gene: .
v_gene: TRBV6-4
j_gene: TRBJ1-5
CDR3nt: TGTGCCAGCAGCCACCCAGACCCACACCAAGGGCAGCCCCAGCATTTT
CDR3aa: CASSHPDPHQGQPQHF

abundance: few
d_gene: TRBD1
v_gene: TRBV28
j_gene: TRBJ1-2
CDR3nt: TGTGCCAGCAGGGATGGGACAGTCGGGGGCTACACCTTC
CDR3aa: CASRDGTVGGYTF

abundance: .
d_gene: TRBD1
v_gene: TRBV2
j_gene: TRBJ1-5
CDR3nt: TGTGCCAGCAGTGAAGTACGGTATCGAGGGACAGCAGCTAGCAATCAGCCCCAGCATTTT
CDR3aa: CASSEVRYRGTAASNQPQHF

abundance: .
d_gene: .
v_gene: TRBV10-3
j_gene: TRBJ1-6
CDR3nt: TGTGCCATCAGTGAGGACAGGAATTCACCCCTCCACTTT
CDR3aa: CAISEDRNSPLHF

abundance: .
d_gene: TRBD2
v_gene: TRBV6-6
j_gene: TRBJ2-7
CDR3nt: TGTGCCAGCAGCCCCCGGGGGGGCGGGAGGGCTGACGAGCAGTACTTC
CDR3aa: CASSPRGGGRADEQYF

abundance: few
d_gene: .
v_gene: TRBV7-9
j_gene: TRBJ1-2
CDR3nt: TGTGCCAGCAGCCCCGACACAGGATATGGCTACACCTTC
CDR3aa: CASSPDTGYGYTF

abundance: .
d_gene: TRBD2
v_gene: TRBV7-2
j_gene: TRBJ2-1
CDR3nt: TGTGCCAGCAGCCCCGGGGGGGCGGGGGGTTACAATGAGCAGTTCTTC
CDR3aa: CASSPGGAGGYNEQFF

abundance: .
d_gene: TRBD1
v_gene: TRBV18
j_gene: TRBJ1-3
CDR3nt: TGTGCCAGCTCCGAGGGACAGTTAAGGAGCTCTGGAAACACCATATATTTT
CDR3aa: CASSEGQLRSSGNTIYF

abundance: .
d_gene: .
v_gene: TRBV12-5
j_gene: TRBJ2-5
CDR3nt: TGTGCTAGTGCCTCTCTCCTGGGGGGATCGGTTTTGACAGAGACCCAGTACTTC
CDR3aa: CASASLLGGSVLTETQYF

abundance: few
d_gene: .
v_gene: TRBV5-6
j_gene: TRBJ1-2
CDR3nt: TGTGCCAGCAGCGACCGAGGAGTCAACTATGGCTACACCTTC
CDR3aa: CASSDRGVNYGYTF

abundance: .
d_gene: TRBD1
v_gene: TRBV5-1
j_gene: TRBJ2-7
CDR3nt: TGCGCCAGCAGCCCGGGGGGACAGGGGGCGCGCGAGCAGTACTTC
CDR3aa: CASSPGGQGAREQYF

abundance: .
d_gene: .
v_gene: TRBV4-1
j_gene: TRBJ2-5
CDR3nt: TGCGCCAGCAGCCAAGTGGCGGGCGGCGGGACCCAGTACTTC
CDR3aa: CASSQVAGGGTQYF

abundance: .
d_gene: .
v_gene: TRBV5-4
j_gene: TRBJ2-7
CDR3nt: TGTGCCAGCAGCTTTCACGGGAAGCCCGATCCCCTTTTC
CDR3aa: CASSFHGKPDPLF

abundance: once
d_gene: .
v_gene: TRBV9
j_gene: TRBJ2-1
CDR3nt: TGTGCCAGCAGCGTAGCTGGGGACCTCTCCTACAATGAGCAGTTCTTC
CDR3aa: CASSVAGDLSYNEQFF

abundance: .
d_gene: .
v_gene: TRBV5-1
j_gene: TRBJ2-2
CDR3nt: TGCGCCAGCAGCTTGACAAAGGGGGGCACCGGGGAGCTGTTTTTT
CDR3aa: CASSLTKGGTGELFF

abundance: .
d_gene: TRBD2
v_gene: TRBV2
j_gene: TRBJ2-5
CDR3nt: TGTGCCAGCTCGGGGACTAGCGGGGGGCCCGGGACCCAGTACTTC
CDR3aa: CASSGTSGGPGTQYF

abundance: .
d_gene: .
v_gene: TRBV10-3
j_gene: TRBJ2-7
CDR3nt: TGTGCCATCAGTGACGAGGTGTCCGAGCAGTACTTC
CDR3aa: CAISDEVSEQYF

abundance: .
d_gene: .
v_gene: TRBV9
j_gene: TRBJ1-3
CDR3nt: TGTGCCAGCAGAGACGACACCTCTGGAAACACCATATATTTT
CDR3aa: CASRDDTSGNTIYF

abundance: .
d_gene: TRBD1
v_gene: TRBV19
j_gene: TRBJ1-1
CDR3nt: TGTGCCAGTAGTGCCAAACAGGGGACTGAAGCTTTCTTT
CDR3aa: CASSAKQGTEAFF

abundance: .
d_gene: TRBD2
v_gene: TRBV2
j_gene: TRBJ2-3
CDR3nt: TGTGCCAGCAAGATTAGCGGGAGTCGAATGACAGATACGCAGTATTTT
CDR3aa: CASKISGSRMTDTQYF

abundance: once
d_gene: TRBD1
v_gene: TRBV6-5
j_gene: TRBJ2-1
CDR3nt: TGTGCCAGCAGTTACGCAGGGGGCTCCTACAATGAGCAGTTCTTC
CDR3aa: CASSYAGGSYNEQFF

abundance: .
d_gene: .
v_gene: TRBV19
j_gene: TRBJ1-5
CDR3nt: TGTGCCAGTAGTATAAGGGGGTCAGGCAATCAGCCCCAGCATTTT
CDR3aa: CASSIRGSGNQPQHF

abundance: .
d_gene: TRBD2
v_gene: TRBV7-2
j_gene: TRBJ2-2
CDR3nt: TGTGCCAGCAGCTTGCCGGCGGGGGGGCGCGACACCGGGGAGCTGTTTTTT
CDR3aa: CASSLPAGGRDTGELFF

abundance: .
d_gene: .
v_gene: TRBV4-1
j_gene: TRBJ1-6
CDR3nt: TGCGCCAGCAGCCAAGAAAAAGGACCAGGGGTCAATTCACCCCTCCACTTT
CDR3aa: CASSQEKGPGVNSPLHF

abundance: .
d_gene: TRBD2
v_gene: TRBV28
j_gene: TRBJ2-7
CDR3nt: TGTGCCAGCAGAGTTCCGGGGGGGATAGGGGCCTACGAGCAGTACTTC
CDR3aa: CASRVPGGIGAYEQYF

abundance: .
d_gene: .
v_gene: TRBV10-2
j_gene: TRBJ2-3
CDR3nt: TGCGCCAGCAGTGAGTCAGGGGGGGGCAGGGCCCTAGGTACGCAGTATTTT
CDR3aa: CASSESGGGRALGTQYF

abundance: .
d_gene: TRBD1
v_gene: TRBV18
j_gene: TRBJ2-5
CDR3nt: TGTGCCAGCTCACCACGAACAGGGGGCTTTGAGACCCAGTACTTC
CDR3aa: CASSPRTGGFETQYF

abundance: .
d_gene: .
v_gene: TRBV5-1
j_gene: TRBJ2-2
CDR3nt: TGCGCCAGCAGCTTTTTGTCCCAGGGTGGTACCGGGGAGCTGTTTTTT
CDR3aa: CASSFLSQGGTGELFF

abundance: .
d_gene: TRBD2
v_gene: TRBV11-1
j_gene: TRBJ2-5
CDR3nt: TGTGCCAGCACTGATGGGAGGGCCGAGGAGACCCAGTACTTC
CDR3aa: CASTDGRAEETQYF

abundance: .
d_gene: .
v_gene: TRBV4-2
j_gene: TRBJ2-2
CDR3nt: TGTGCCAGCAGCCTGTCGGGGATCGCCGGGGAGCTGTTTTTT
CDR3aa: CASSLSGIAGELFF

abundance: once
d_gene: TRBD1
v_gene: TRBV7-2
j_gene: TRBJ2-5
CDR3nt: TGTGCCAGCAGCTTTGACAGGGGGTGGGAGACCCAGTACTTC
CDR3aa: CASSFDRGWETQYF

abundance: .
d_gene: TRBD1
v_gene: TRBV5-1
j_gene: TRBJ1-1
CDR3nt: TGCGCCAGCAGCTACTCAGGACAGGGTGGGACTGAAGCTTTCTTT
CDR3aa: CASSYSGQGGTEAFF

abundance: .
d_gene: .
v_gene: TRBV19
j_gene: TRBJ2-2
CDR3nt: TGTGCCAGTAGTCGTGACCTCGGACTCTTTAACACCGGGGAGCTGTTTTTT
CDR3aa: CASSRDLGLFNTGELFF

abundance: .
d_gene: .
v_gene: TRBV4-1
j_gene: TRBJ1-2
CDR3nt: TGCGCCAGCAGCCAGCCAGGGGACTATGGCTACACCTTC
CDR3aa: CASSQPGDYGYTF